This TCR beta chain was captured in a study of blood T cell repertoires in COVID-19 (dated by TCRdb to 2019 to 2021). The study in broad terms: Samples from collaborators originated in the United States, Italy and Spain and spanned both the acute and convalescent phases of COVID-19. Deeply sampled blood TCRbeta repertoires from subjects exposed to, actively infected with, or recovered from COVID-19 were included in the dataset. The repertoires were released in a freely available public database intended as a resource for research on the immune response to SARS-CoV-2. Samples came from the ongoing ImmuneRACE study (first 160 participants) plus 1,254 subjects from 6 global collaborators. Where HLA class I and class II types were available, the types were taken from metadata supplied by the sample provider, not from assay-based typing. The material from the prospective study consisted of cDNA or gDNA derived from T cells, B-cell-depleted T cells, or PBMCs. The sample metadata nearly always contained a de-identified subject ID, COVID-19 status, age in years and sex.

Results the study describes overall, beyond this receptor: The amount of clinical and demographic metadata varied by source and participant and was provided uncurated.

The sample holds one count of this clone. Its cognate antigen has yet to be identified. The input lacks base qualities; no much larger clone sits a single base away. The immunoSEQ Assay, a bias-controlled multiplex PCR, was used to amplify TCRbeta CDR3 regions from genomic DNA. Concerning the study's data processing: Within the assay, amplification of reference gene primers was used to estimate how many nucleated cells each sample contained. Sequence reads were collapsed and filtered to measure the absolute abundance of every unique TCRbeta CDR3 rearrangement. For each sample, productive Simpson clonality was calculated as the square root of Simpson's diversity index over productive rearrangements. TCRdb carries this immuneACCESS record with in-frame sequences only. Its versions omit some clonotypes, under half of them owing to an unresolved V gene in the studies checked, with the rest unexplained. Clonal size and the V and J genes are those of that table, whereas D and trimming came from the DNA. Present in this sample are tens of thousands of clones, about nine tenths of which were seen just once. The top ten hold roughly an eighth of the sample.

Each collaborating institution followed its own protocols to collect whole blood in K2EDTA tubes. For TCRbeta analysis, collaborator samples were shipped as frozen whole blood, as isolated PBMCs, or as DNA extracted from either sample type. The sequence derives from a human donor in a cohort sampled during active COVID-19. The sequenced sample was peripheral blood.

The CDR3 has the sequence CAWRTLGGYEQYF. Read as DNA, the sequence is TGTGCCTGGAGAACCCTGGGGGGCTACGAGCAGTACTTC. The chain links TRBV30 with TRBJ2-7; D gene: possibly TRBD2, on 6 matching bases. From the cysteine through the phenylalanine, the CDR3 covers 13 amino acids. Just CDR3 DNA is preserved here, 39 bases in frame from base 1. Sequences GTSNPN (CDR1) and SVGIG (CDR2) are obtained from the germline V gene (reference sequence). V and J lose 3 bases and 3 bases, and a span of 12 bases separates them.